The sequence of this T cell receptor beta chain was determined in a study of blood T cell repertoires in COVID-19. Study-wide background: The study drew acute and convalescent COVID-19 samples from the United States, Italy and Spain. From T cells, B-cell-depleted T cells, or PBMCs came the material, which was cDNA or gDNA.

CDR3 length: 15 residues. Germline V CDR1 and CDR2: MNHEY, SVGAGI. V was pared by 0 bases and J by 2 bases, with 10 bases between. In the original processing: Amplification from reference gene primers served as the basis for estimated nucleated cell counts. The assay was immunoSEQ multiplex PCR, and TCRdb's table has in-frame clones only and misses some. V and J calls and clone size come straight from that table; D and trimming were deduced from the DNA. The table lists about 380,000 clones, 81% of them singletons. The sequenced sample consisted of peripheral blood. The gene calls are TRBV6-5 and TRBJ1-1; D unresolved. The sequence derives from a human donor with acute or convalescent COVID-19. The donor label of this sample is uncertain. As DNA, the CDR3 is TGTGCCAGCAGTTACTCCGCGGCATTAAACACTGAAGCTTTCTTT. This gives the protein CASSYSAALNTEAFF.